This T cell receptor (beta chain) was observed in a study of identical twins. Healthy Caucasians, and only they, were the donors. V lost 9 bases to trimming and J lost 0 bases, with 23 bases between them. CDR3 length equals 17 residues. The germline gives CDR1 SGHRS, CDR2 YFSETQ. Of note for this clonotype: Antigen specificity is unknown.

Notes on the study in general: An excess of low generation probability was shown by twin-shared out-of-frame alpha sequences.

In TCRdb, the 5' RACE reads were re-called with MiXCR into one record per CDR3 protein. The sample includes about 200,000 distinct CDR3 sequences, over 9.5% of them seen just once. The sample comprised memory T cells sorted from blood. The chain combines TRBV5-1 with TRBJ2-3, with D possibly being TRBD1 or TRBD2 (6 bases each). This receptor was obtained from a man in his fifties in good health. The chain's CDR3 is CANTPTGGITSTDTQYF. The CDR3 DNA is TGCGCCAATACGCCGACAGGCGGGATAACTAGCACAGATACGCAGTATTTT.